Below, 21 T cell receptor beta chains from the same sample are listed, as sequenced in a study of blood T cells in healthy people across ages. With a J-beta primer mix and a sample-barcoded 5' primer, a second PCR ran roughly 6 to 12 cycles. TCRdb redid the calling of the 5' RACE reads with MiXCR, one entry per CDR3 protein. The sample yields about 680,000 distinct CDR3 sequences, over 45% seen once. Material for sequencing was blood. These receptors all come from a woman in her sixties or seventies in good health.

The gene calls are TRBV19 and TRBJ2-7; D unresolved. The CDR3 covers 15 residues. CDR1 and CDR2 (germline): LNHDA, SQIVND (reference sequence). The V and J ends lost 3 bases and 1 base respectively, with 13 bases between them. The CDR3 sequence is CASSIVGSPSYEQYF. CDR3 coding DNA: TGTGCCAGTAGTATCGTGGGTTCCCCATCCTACGAGCAGTACTTC.

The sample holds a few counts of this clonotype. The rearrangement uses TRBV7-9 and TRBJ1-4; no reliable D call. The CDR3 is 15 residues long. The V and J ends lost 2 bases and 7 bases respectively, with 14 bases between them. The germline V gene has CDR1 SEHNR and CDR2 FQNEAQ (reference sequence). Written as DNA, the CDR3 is TGTGCCAGCAGCTTACTCCTGGGGAGAAGTGAAAAACTGTTTTTT. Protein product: CASSLLLGRSEKLFF.

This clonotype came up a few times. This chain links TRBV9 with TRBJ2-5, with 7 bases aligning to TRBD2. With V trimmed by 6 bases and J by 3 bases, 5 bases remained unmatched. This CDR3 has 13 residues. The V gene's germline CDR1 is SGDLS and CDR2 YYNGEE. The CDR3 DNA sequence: TGTGCCAGCAATTGGGCGGGAGAAGAGACCCAGTACTTC. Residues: CASNWAGEETQYF.

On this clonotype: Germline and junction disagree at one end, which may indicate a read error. In DNA form, the CDR3 reads TGCGCCAGCAGCTTTAACCCGACTAGCGGACCAAATGGGCAGTTCTTC. Residues: CASSFNPTSGPNGQFF. This sequence joins TRBV5-1 and TRBJ2-1; 9 bases are a match to TRBD2. This CDR3 is 16 amino acids long. From germline, CDR1 is SGHRS and CDR2 YFSETQ.

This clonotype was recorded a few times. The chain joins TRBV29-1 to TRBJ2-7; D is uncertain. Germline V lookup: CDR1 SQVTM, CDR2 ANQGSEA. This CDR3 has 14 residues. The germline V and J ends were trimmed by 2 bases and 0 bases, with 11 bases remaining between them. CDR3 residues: CSVEIRQRSYEQYF. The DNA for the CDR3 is TGCAGCGTTGAAATCCGGCAGCGCTCCTACGAGCAGTACTTC.

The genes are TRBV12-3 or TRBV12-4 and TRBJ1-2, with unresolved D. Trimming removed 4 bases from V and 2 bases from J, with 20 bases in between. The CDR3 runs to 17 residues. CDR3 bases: TGTGCCAGCAGTTCAAGGGCTACAGCGGAATCCAACTATGGCTACACCTTC. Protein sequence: CASSSRATAESNYGYTF.

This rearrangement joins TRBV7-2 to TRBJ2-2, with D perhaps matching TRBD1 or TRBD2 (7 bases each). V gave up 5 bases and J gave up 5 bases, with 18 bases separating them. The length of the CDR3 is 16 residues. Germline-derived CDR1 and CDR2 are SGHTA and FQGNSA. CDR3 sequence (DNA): TGTGCCAGCAGCCTAGGGGGCGGGAGTTTGACCGGGGAGCTGTTTTTT. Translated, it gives CASSLGGGSLTGELFF.

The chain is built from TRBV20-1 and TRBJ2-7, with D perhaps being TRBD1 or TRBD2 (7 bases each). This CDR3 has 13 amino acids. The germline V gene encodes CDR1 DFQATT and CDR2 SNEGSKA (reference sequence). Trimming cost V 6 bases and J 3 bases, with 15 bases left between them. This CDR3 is CSASGGLNYEQYF. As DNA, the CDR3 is TGCAGTGCCTCAGGGGGACTAAACTACGAGCAGTACTTC.

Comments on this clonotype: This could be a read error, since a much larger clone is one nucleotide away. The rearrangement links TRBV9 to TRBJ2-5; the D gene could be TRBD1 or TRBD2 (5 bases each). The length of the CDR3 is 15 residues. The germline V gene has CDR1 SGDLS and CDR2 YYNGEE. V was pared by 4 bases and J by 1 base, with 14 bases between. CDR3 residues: CASSSGRGFQETQYF. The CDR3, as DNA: TGTGCCAGCAGCTCGGGACGGGGTTTCCAAGAGACCCAGTACTTC.

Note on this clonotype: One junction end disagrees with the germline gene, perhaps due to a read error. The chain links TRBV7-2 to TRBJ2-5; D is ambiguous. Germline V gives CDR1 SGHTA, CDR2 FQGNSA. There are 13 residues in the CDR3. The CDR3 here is CASSVASRSEQYF. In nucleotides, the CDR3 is TGTGCCAGCAGCGTAGCAAGTCGATCGGAGCAGTACTTC.

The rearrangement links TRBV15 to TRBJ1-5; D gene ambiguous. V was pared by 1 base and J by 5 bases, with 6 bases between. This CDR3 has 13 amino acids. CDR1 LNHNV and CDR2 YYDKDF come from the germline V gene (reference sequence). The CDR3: CATSRGGYQPQHF. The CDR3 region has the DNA TGTGCCACCAGCAGAGGCGGTTATCAGCCCCAGCATTTT.

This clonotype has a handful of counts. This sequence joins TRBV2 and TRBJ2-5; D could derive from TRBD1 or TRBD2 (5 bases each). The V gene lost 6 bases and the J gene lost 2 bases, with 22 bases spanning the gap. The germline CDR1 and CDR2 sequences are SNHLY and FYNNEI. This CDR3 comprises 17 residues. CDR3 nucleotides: TGTGCCAGCAGGCACCGGGACCTCGGATGGGGGCAAGAGACCCAGTACTTC. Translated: CASRHRDLGWGQETQYF.

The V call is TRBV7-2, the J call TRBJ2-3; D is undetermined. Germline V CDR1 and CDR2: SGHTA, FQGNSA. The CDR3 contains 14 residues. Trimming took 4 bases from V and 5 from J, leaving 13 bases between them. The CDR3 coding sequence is TGTGCCAGCAGCTCGCGCGCGCGAAGAGATACGCAGTATTTT. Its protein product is CASSSRARRDTQYF. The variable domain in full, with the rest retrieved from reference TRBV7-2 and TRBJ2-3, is GAGVSQSPSNKVTEKGKDVELRCDPISGHTALYWYRQSLGQGLEFLIYFQGNSAPDKSGLPSDRFSAERTGGSVSTLTIQRTQQEDSAVYLCASSSRARRDTQYFGPGTRLTVL.

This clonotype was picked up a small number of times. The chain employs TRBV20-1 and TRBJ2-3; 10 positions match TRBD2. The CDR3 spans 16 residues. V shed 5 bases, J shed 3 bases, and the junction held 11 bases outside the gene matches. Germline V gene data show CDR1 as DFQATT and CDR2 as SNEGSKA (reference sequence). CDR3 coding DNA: TGCAGTGCTGACACCAGGGCTAGCGGGAGTACAGATACGCAGTATTTT. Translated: CSADTRASGSTDTQYF.

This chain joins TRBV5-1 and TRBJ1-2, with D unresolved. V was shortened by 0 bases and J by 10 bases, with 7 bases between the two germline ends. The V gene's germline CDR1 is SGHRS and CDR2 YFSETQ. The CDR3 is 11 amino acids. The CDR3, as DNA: TGCGCCAGCAGCTTGGTTGGCGACTACACCTTC. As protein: CASSLVGDYTF.

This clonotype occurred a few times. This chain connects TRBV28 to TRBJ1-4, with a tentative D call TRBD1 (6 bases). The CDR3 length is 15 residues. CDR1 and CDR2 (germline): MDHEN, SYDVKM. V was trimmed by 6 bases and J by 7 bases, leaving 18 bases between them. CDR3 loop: CASSQTGNGGEKLFF. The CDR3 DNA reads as TGTGCCAGCAGCCAAACAGGGAACGGGGGTGAAAAACTGTTTTTT.

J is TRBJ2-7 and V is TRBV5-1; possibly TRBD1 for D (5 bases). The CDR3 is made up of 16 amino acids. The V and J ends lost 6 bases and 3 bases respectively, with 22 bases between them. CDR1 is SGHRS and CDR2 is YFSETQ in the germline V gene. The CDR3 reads CASTLSPQQGGYEQYF. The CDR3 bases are TGCGCCAGCACCTTATCTCCGCAGCAGGGTGGCTACGAGCAGTACTTC.

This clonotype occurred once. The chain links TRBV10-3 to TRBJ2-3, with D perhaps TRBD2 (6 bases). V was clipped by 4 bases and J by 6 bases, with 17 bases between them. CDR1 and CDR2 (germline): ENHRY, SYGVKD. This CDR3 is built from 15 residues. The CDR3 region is CAISVAGLLSDTQYF. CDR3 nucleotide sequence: TGTGCCATCAGTGTGGCGGGACTTCTGAGCGATACGCAGTATTTT.

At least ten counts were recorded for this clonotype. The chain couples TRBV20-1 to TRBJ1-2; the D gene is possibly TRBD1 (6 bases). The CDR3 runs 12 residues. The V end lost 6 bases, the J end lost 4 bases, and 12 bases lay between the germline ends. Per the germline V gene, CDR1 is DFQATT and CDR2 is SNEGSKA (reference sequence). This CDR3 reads CSAIRDIYGYTF. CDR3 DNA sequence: TGCAGTGCCATCCGGGACATCTATGGCTACACCTTC.

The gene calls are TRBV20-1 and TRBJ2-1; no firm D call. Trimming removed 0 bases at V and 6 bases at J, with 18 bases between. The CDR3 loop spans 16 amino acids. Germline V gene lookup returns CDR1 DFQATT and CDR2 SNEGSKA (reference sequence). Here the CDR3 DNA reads TGCAGTGCTAGAGATCGGACCCTTAGCAGTCTCAATGAGCAGTTCTTC. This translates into CSARDRTLSSLNEQFF.

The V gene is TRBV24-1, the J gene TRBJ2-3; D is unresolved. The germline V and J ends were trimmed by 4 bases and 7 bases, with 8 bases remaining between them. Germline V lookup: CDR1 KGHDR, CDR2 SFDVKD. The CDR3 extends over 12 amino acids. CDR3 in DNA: TGTGCCACCAGTGACACACGAAATACGCAGTATTTT. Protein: CATSDTRNTQYF.